This T cell receptor (beta chain) was identified in a study of blood T cell repertoires in COVID-19. Study-level background: Specimens from acute and convalescent COVID-19 originated in the United States, Italy and Spain. The analysed material was cDNA or gDNA that came from T cells, B-cell-depleted T cells, or PBMCs.

Looked up from germline, CDR1 is MNHEY and CDR2 is SVGAGI. The CDR3 is 13 amino acids. The germline V and J ends were trimmed by 0 bases and 6 bases, with 6 bases remaining between them. Per the authors' pipeline: Cell counts per sample came from amplifying reference gene primers. Data came from immunoSEQ multiplex PCR; TCRdb stores just in-frame clones and leaves some out. V and J calls and clone size are copied from that table; D and trimming were computed from the DNA. The sample records 150,000 to 200,000 clones, roughly 73% being singletons. The genes are TRBV6-5 and TRBJ1-5; D is uncertain. The receptor's source is a woman older than 75 with active or convalescent COVID-19. The sequenced material came from peripheral blood. CDR3 coding DNA: TGTGCCAGCAGTTACTCGGAGGCTCAGCCCCAGCATTTT. Translating it yields CASSYSEAQPQHF.